These T cell receptor beta chains were read from a single sample in a study of blood T cell repertoires in COVID-19. Libraries were prepared by immunoSEQ multiplex PCR; TCRdb keeps only in-frame clonotypes and omits some of them. The sample carries 390,000 or so clones, around four fifths recorded once. The sequenced sample was PBMCs or T cells enriched from blood (not recorded which). These receptor sequences come from a woman in her forties or fifties who had recovered from COVID-19. Both conserved end residues are part of each CDR3. A D gene is named only where the DNA matches it firmly.

>TRBJ2-3|TRBV13|TRBD2
TGTGCCAGCAGCCCGGGGTCTAGCGGGAGTGATGGAGATACGCAGTATTTT
CASSPGSSGSDGDTQYF
>TRBJ2-1|TRBV27|TRBD2
TGTGCCAGCACCAAACTAGCGGGAGGGGGATTAGAGCAGTTCTTC
CASTKLAGGGLEQFF
>TRBJ1-5|TRBV2|-
TGTGCCAGCAGTGAGGACACCTATCAGCCCCAGCATTTT
CASSEDTYQPQHF
>TRBJ2-3|TRBV7-3|TRBD2
TGTGCCAGCAGCTTAAGTAGCGGGAGATTAGATACGCAGTATTTT
CASSLSSGRLDTQYF
>TRBJ1-2|TRBV19|-
TGTGCCAGTAGTATCGACGGGGGGTATGGCTACACCTTC
CASSIDGGYGYTF
>TRBJ1-3|TRBV13|-
TGTGCCAGCAGCTTAGGAGATCGTGTAGACACCATATATTTT
CASSLGDRVDTIYF
>TRBJ2-2|TRBV11-2|-
TGTGCCAGCAGCTTAGTTCGAGCCGGGGAGCTGTTTTTT
CASSLVRAGELFF
>TRBJ1-1|TRBV19|TRBD1
TGTGCCAGTAGCAGGGGGCGGTCCACATTGGGAGCTGAAGCTTTCTTT
CASSRGRSTLGAEAFF
>TRBJ1-4|TRBV5-1|-
TGCGCCAGCAGCCTGGGGTCGGCCTCAGGGGCACATAATGAAAAACTGTTTTTT
CASSLGSASGAHNEKLFF
>TRBJ2-1|TRBV5-1|-
TGCGCCAGCAGCCCCGTGGGTAGCCCTAACAATGAGCAGTTCTTC
CASSPVGSPNNEQFF
>TRBJ1-2|TRBV5-1|TRBD1
TGCGCCAGCAGCGTACCGGGACAGGGGAACTATGGCTACACCTTC
CASSVPGQGNYGYTF